The present entry profiles one T cell receptor (beta chain) with its context. The data derive from a study of blood T cell repertoires in COVID-19. Clones were read by immunoSEQ multiplex PCR, and TCRdb kept only the in-frame ones, dropping some. The sample consists of over 150,000 clones, roughly 84% of them appearing once. The J segment lost 8 bases and the V segment lost 3 bases, leaving 5 bases of the junction unmatched. Germline loops: CDR1 SNHLY, CDR2 FYNNEI. This CDR3 is built from 13 residues. The sample consisted of peripheral blood. This clonotype originated in a man aged 18 to 29 with active or convalescent COVID-19. The chain is built from TRBV2 and TRBJ1-2; 8 bases fit TRBD1. The CDR3 coding sequence is TGTGCCAGCAGTGACGACAGGGGCACGGGCTACACCTTC. Its protein product is CASSDDRGTGYTF.